This T cell receptor (beta chain) was identified in a study of blood T cells in healthy people across ages. Broader study findings: Long-lived donors exceeded aged donors in naive CD4+ cells and diversity.

With respect to this clonotype: Antigen specificity is unknown.

CDR1 is MNHEY and CDR2 is SVGAGI in the germline V gene. This CDR3 spans 16 amino acids. Trimming at V came to 4 bases and at J to 6 bases, leaving 8 bases not matched to a gene. The authors drew 7.5 to 10 milliliters of peripheral blood from each donor. A second roughly 7 to 12 cycle PCR used barcoded and J-beta primers. Each cDNA molecule was tagged by a template-switch adaptor that had 12 random nucleotides. Via MiXCR, TCRdb re-called the 5' RACE reads, giving one row per CDR3 protein. The sample records 1.5 million or so distinct CDR3 sequences, about 45% being singletons. The receptor's source is a woman aged 18-35 years in good health. The material sequenced was blood. The chain uses TRBV6-5 and TRBJ2-3; TRBD2 agrees at 12 bases. CDR3 residues: CASSSTSGGWFDTQYF. The CDR3 coding sequence is TGTGCCAGCAGTTCCACTAGCGGGGGGTGGTTTGATACGCAGTATTTT.